This entry lists 15 T cell receptor beta chains sequenced from one sample in a study of tumor-infiltrating lymphocytes in oesophageal squamous cell carcinoma (dated by TCRdb to 2016 to 2018). The library was generated by PCR. Instrument used: Illumina HiSeq 2000. The public reads were reprocessed in TCRdb via fastp at Q25 and MiXCR, keeping in-frame beta chains. One record per CDR3 amino acid sequence lists the most common genes and DNA. Across this sample there are 8,500 to 14,000 distinct CDR3 sequences, with less than 70% seen only once. The ten largest make up 35% of the sample. Sequencing was carried out using esophageal tumor tissue. These receptors originate from a male donor with esophageal squamous cell carcinoma.

The V and J genes are TRBV6-1 and TRBJ2-1; weak D call: TRBD1 (6 bases). V was shortened by 2 bases and J by 7 bases, with 12 bases between the two germline ends. This CDR3 has 14 residues. The germline CDR1 and CDR2 sequences are MNHNS and SASEGT. The CDR3 sequence is CASSERGTGNEQFF. The CDR3 DNA sequence: TGTGCCAGCAGTGAAAGGGGGACGGGGAATGAGCAGTTCTTC.

The chain links TRBV6-6 to TRBJ2-1, with 9 positions matching TRBD2. The CDR3 is 15 residues long. With V trimmed by 4 bases and J by 5 bases, 6 bases remained unmatched. The germline V gene encodes CDR1 MNHNY and CDR2 SVGAGI (reference sequence). CDR3 amino acids: CASSSRGLAHNEQFF. CDR3 sequence (DNA): TGTGCCAGCAGTTCACGGGGACTAGCCCACAATGAGCAGTTCTTC.

V usage is TRBV7-8 and J usage is TRBJ2-6; 8 bases align to TRBD1. The tail of the sequence fits TRBJ2-5 better, so the J call may be wrong. In germline, CDR1 is SGHVS, CDR2 FQNEAQ. CDR3 length equals 13 residues. DNA of the CDR3: TGTGCCAGCAAGCCAGGGGGCAGGGAGACCCAGTACTTC. The encoded protein is CASKPGGRETQYF.

V gene TRBV6-1 combines with J gene TRBJ2-3; D is unresolved. The end of the DNA fits TRBJ2-7 better, so the J call may be wrong. Germline V gene sequence: CDR1 MNHNS, CDR2 SASEGT. This CDR3 is 12 amino acids long. The CDR3 sequence is CATWLGIHEQYF. CDR3 in DNA: TGTGCCACCTGGTTGGGGATCCACGAGCAGTACTTC.

This clonotype has just one count. The chain couples TRBV11-3 to TRBJ2-3; 7 positions agree with TRBD2. The DNA end favors TRBJ2-5, so the J call may be wrong. The CDR3 has 15 residues. Germline CDR1 SGHNT, CDR2 YENEEA. The CDR3 nucleotides read TGTGCCAGCAGCTTGGAGGGGAGGGAACAAGAGACCCAGTACTTC. This translates into CASSLEGREQETQYF.

This clonotype was detected many times. The J gene is TRBJ2-4, the V gene TRBV12-3 or TRBV12-4; 8 nucleotides line up with TRBD1. The DNA end lines up better with TRBJ2-7; the J call may be wrong. The CDR3 extends over 14 amino acids. CDR3 region: CASSSSTGDYEQYF. The CDR3 nucleotides are TGTGCCAGCAGTTCCTCGACAGGGGACTACGAGCAGTACTTC.

The chain couples TRBV28 to TRBJ2-5; D is undetermined. This CDR3 spans 15 amino acids. The V gene's germline CDR1 is MDHEN and CDR2 SYDVKM. V lost 6 bases, J lost 4 bases, and 18 bases lay in between. The CDR3 bases are TGTGCCAGCAGCGCCTATTCAACCAACGGAGAGACCCAGTACTTC. Protein: CASSAYSTNGETQYF. Full variable domain (missing parts from reference TRBV28 and TRBJ2-5): DVKVTQSSRYLVKRTGEKVFLECVQDMDHENMFWYRQDPGLGLRLIYFSYDVKMKEKGDIPEGYSVSREKKERFSLILESASTNQTSMYLCASSAYSTNGETQYFGPGTRLLVL.

This clonotype was counted many times. The rearrangement joins TRBV7-2 to TRBJ2-5, with unresolved D. This CDR3 region has 12 residues. CDR1 SGHTA and CDR2 FQGNSA come from the germline V gene. Trimming removed 5 bases at V and 4 bases at J, with 8 bases between. The CDR3 sequence is CASSRVRETQYF. The DNA of the CDR3 is TGTGCCAGCAGCCGTGTCCGAGAGACCCAGTACTTC.

This chain links TRBV5-1 with TRBJ2-5; 8 positions match TRBD1. Per germline, CDR1 SGHRS and CDR2 YFSETQ. The CDR3 consists of 12 residues. J lost 9 bases, V lost 9 bases, and 10 bases had no gene match. This CDR3 reads CAITRTGWAQYF. The DNA for the CDR3 is TGCGCCATAACCCGGACAGGGTGGGCCCAGTACTTC.

A few counts support this clonotype. V gene TRBV7-9 combines with J gene TRBJ2-7; TRBD2 might be the D (5 bases). The CDR3 is 15 residues long. Per the germline V gene, CDR1 is SEHNR and CDR2 is FQNEAQ (reference sequence). Trimming removed 1 base at V and 3 bases at J, with 13 bases between. CDR3 loop: CASSLGYGRNYEQYF. The CDR3 coding sequence is TGTGCCAGCAGCTTAGGTTATGGGAGAAACTACGAGCAGTACTTC.

The chain employs TRBV7-9 and TRBJ2-5, with 9 bases aligning to TRBD1. The J call could be wrong; TRBJ2-1 is a better fit for the DNA end. This CDR3 has 16 amino acids. Looked up from germline, CDR1 is SEHNR and CDR2 is FQNEAQ (reference sequence). The CDR3 nucleotides are TGTGCCAGCAGCTCACGACGACAGGGGGATAGGAATGAGCAGTTCTTC. Encoded protein: CASSSRRQGDRNEQFF.

V usage is TRBV11-2 and J usage is TRBJ2-1; D not certain. Germline V lookup: CDR1 SGHAT, CDR2 FQNNGV. This CDR3 is built from 13 residues. Trimming removed 1 base from V and 4 bases from J, with 5 bases in between. CDR3 loop: CASSLVAYNEQFF. The CDR3 DNA is TGTGCCAGCAGCTTAGTGGCATACAATGAGCAGTTCTTC.

The chain is built from TRBV2 and TRBJ2-5; 12 bases map to TRBD1. CDR1 and CDR2 from the germline V gene are SNHLY and FYNNEI. The CDR3 runs 15 residues. Unmatched junction bases numbered 12, after V lost 5 bases and J lost 11 bases. The CDR3 region is CASSPSRDRGQEQYF. CDR3 in DNA: TGTGCCAGCAGTCCTAGCCGGGACAGGGGGCAAGAGCAGTACTTC.

The chain combines TRBV27 with TRBJ2-1; 9 nucleotides match TRBD2. TRBJ2-3 explains the end of the DNA better; the J call may be wrong. The CDR3 loop spans 13 amino acids. Germline V gives CDR1 MNHEY, CDR2 SMNVEV (reference sequence). The CDR3 reads CASGLAGMNTQYF. The CDR3 DNA reads TGTGCCAGTGGGCTAGCGGGGATGAATACGCAGTATTTT.

The chain employs TRBV7-9 and TRBJ2-7; D remains ambiguous. The DNA matches TRBJ2-5 better at its end, which makes the J call doubtful. CDR3 length: 15 amino acids. CDR1 SEHNR and CDR2 FQNEAQ come from the germline V gene (reference sequence). The CDR3 protein is CASSLVPNPAETQYF. The CDR3 DNA sequence: TGTGCCAGCAGCTTAGTCCCGAATCCCGCGGAGACCCAGTACTTC.